This T cell receptor (beta chain) is from a study of CD8+ T cells in alopecia areata. Study context: Patients remained on tofacitinib for 6 to 18 months and then went 6 months without it.

Treatment defined: oral pan-JAK inhibitor, 5-10 mg twice daily. TCR sequencing used cDNA made by reverse transcription of extracted RNA. Here immunoSEQ multiplex PCR was the method, and the copy in TCRdb shows in-frame clones only, minus some. The data show over 95,000 clones, with 60% to 65% seen just once and 15% to 19% held by the top ten. V lost 4 bases to trimming and J lost 2 bases; unmatched junction nucleotides: 8. Germline CDR1 MNHEY, CDR2 SMNVEV (reference sequence). This CDR3 is built from 15 residues. Sample: CD8+ T cells sorted from blood, taken at week 4, from a patient treated with tofacitinib. The V call is TRBV27, the J call TRBJ2-7, with TRBD2 matching over 7 bases. The clonotype comes from a human donor with alopecia areata. CDR3 amino acids: CASSWSSGAPYEQYF. The CDR3 DNA follows: TGTGCCAGCAGTTGGTCCAGCGGGGCTCCCTACGAGCAGTACTTC.